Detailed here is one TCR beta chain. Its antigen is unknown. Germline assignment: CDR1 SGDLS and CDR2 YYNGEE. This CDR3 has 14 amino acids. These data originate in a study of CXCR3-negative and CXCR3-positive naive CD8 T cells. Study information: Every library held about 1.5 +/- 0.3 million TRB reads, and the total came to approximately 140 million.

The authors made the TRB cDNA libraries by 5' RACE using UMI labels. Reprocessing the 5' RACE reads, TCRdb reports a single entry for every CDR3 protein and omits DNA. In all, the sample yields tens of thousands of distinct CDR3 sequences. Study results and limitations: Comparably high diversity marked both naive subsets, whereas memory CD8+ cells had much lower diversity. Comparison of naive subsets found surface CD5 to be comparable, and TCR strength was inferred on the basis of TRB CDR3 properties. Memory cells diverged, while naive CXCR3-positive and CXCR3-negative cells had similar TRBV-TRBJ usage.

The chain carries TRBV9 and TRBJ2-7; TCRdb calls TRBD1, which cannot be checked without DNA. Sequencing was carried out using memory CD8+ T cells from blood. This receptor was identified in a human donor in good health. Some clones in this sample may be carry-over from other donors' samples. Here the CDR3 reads CASSADRGGDEQYF.